This passage covers 24 T cell receptor beta chains from one sample sequenced in a study of long-term antiretroviral therapy in people with HIV. Version v3.0 of the immunoSEQ assay ran at survey level. TCRdb keeps only in-frame clones here, not all; method: immunoSEQ multiplex PCR. The sample holds about 35,000 clones, roughly four fifths seen once. Sequencing used unsorted PBMCs, obtained 1 year after starting antiretroviral therapy. The receptor set was obtained from a man between 18 and 35 years old with HIV.

The V gene is TRBV19, the J gene TRBJ1-1, with a weak D call TRBD1 (6 bases). Trimming took 1 base from V and 10 from J, leaving 25 bases between them. Germline V gene sequence: CDR1 LNHDA, CDR2 SQIVND (reference sequence). The CDR3 contains 17 residues. For the CDR3, the DNA is TGTGCCAGTAGTATAGGTAGGCCACATGCATTACCGGACAGAGCTTTCTTT. Its protein product is CASSIGRPHALPDRAFF.

The V gene is TRBV28, the J gene TRBJ2-1; 8 bases align to TRBD2. J was trimmed by 0 bases and V by 6 bases; bases with no gene match: 4. Germline CDR1 MDHEN, CDR2 SYDVKM. The CDR3 is 15 amino acids. DNA for the CDR3: TGTGCCAGCAGCCCTGGGACTAGCTCCTACAATGAGCAGTTCTTC. It codes for CASSPGTSSYNEQFF.

V usage is TRBV6-5 and J usage is TRBJ1-1; the match to TRBD1 covers 8 bases. V was pared by 4 bases and J by 4 bases, with 11 bases of the junction left unmatched. Germline V lookup: CDR1 MNHEY, CDR2 SVGAGI. The CDR3 contains 16 residues. The CDR3 is CASSSRTGTSPTEAFF. CDR3 sequence (DNA): TGTGCCAGCAGTTCCCGGACAGGGACCTCCCCCACTGAAGCTTTCTTT.

This chain uses TRBV7-3 with TRBJ1-1; D remains unclear. The CDR3 has 16 amino acids. From germline, CDR1 is SGHTA and CDR2 FQGTGA. V shed 0 bases and J shed 0 bases, with 11 bases lying between them. This CDR3 reads CASSLTRRALNTEAFF. CDR3 DNA sequence: TGTGCCAGCAGCTTAACCCGGAGAGCCCTGAACACTGAAGCTTTCTTT.

The genes are TRBV7-3 and TRBJ2-3, with 7 bases fitting TRBD1. The CDR3 length is 15 residues. The trim removed 4 bases at V and 2 bases at J, leaving 6 bases unmatched. The germline CDR1 and CDR2 sequences are SGHTA and FQGTGA. The CDR3 coding sequence is TGTGCCAGCAGCTCTTTGGGACAGACCACAGATACGCAGTATTTT. Translated: CASSSLGQTTDTQYF.

V usage is TRBV11-3 and J usage is TRBJ2-5; a possible D gene is TRBD2 (7 bases). Trimming took off 6 bases at V and 5 bases at J, with 16 bases between the two ends. Germline CDR1 is SGHNT and CDR2 is YENEEA. There are 14 residues in the CDR3. CDR3 loop: CASSLRGASETQYF. The CDR3 bases are TGTGCCAGCAGTTTACGGGGGGCGTCGGAGACCCAGTACTTC.

This clone was seen a few times. V gene TRBV28 combines with J gene TRBJ2-1, with TRBD2 identical over 11 bases. The V segment lost 5 bases and the J segment 4 bases; nucleotides outside the gene matches: 4. Per the germline V gene, CDR1 is MDHEN and CDR2 is SYDVKM. This CDR3 is 15 amino acids long. For the CDR3, the DNA is TGTGCCAGCAGTCCATTAGCGGGAGGGTACAATGAGCAGTTCTTC. The encoded protein is CASSPLAGGYNEQFF.

This clone has only a few counts. V and J are TRBV27 and TRBJ1-1; D possibly corresponds to TRBD1 (6 bases). Germline V gene sequence: CDR1 MNHEY, CDR2 SMNVEV (reference sequence). The CDR3 spans 14 residues. With 3 bases removed from V and 0 bases from J, the gap between germline ends came to 8 bases. Here the CDR3 DNA reads TGTGCCAGCAGTTTGGGGGGCATGAACACTGAAGCTTTCTTT. It translates to CASSLGGMNTEAFF.

J is TRBJ2-7 and V is TRBV14, with a tentative D call TRBD1 (6 bases). Trimming removed 2 bases at V and 4 bases at J, with 9 bases between. Germline lookup yields CDR1 SGHDN and CDR2 FVKESK. The CDR3 consists of 13 residues. The CDR3, as DNA: TGTGCCAGCAGCCAACTAGGGGGATACGAGCAGTACTTC. Translation gives CASSQLGGYEQYF. Full variable domain (rest looked up from reference TRBV14 and TRBJ2-7): EAGVTQFPSHSVIEKGQTVTLRCDPISGHDNLYWYRRVMGKEIKFLLHFVKESKQDESGMPNNRFLAERTGGTYSTLKVQPAELEDSGVYFCASSQLGGYEQYFGPGTRLTVT.

This chain joins TRBV9 and TRBJ2-5, with 7 nucleotides matching TRBD2. CDR3 length: 15 residues. J lost 0 bases, V lost 4 bases, and 6 bases had no gene match. The germline CDR1 and CDR2 sequences are SGDLS and YYNGEE. CDR3 DNA sequence: TGTGCCAGCAGCCCCAGCGGGAAGTACCAAGAGACCCAGTACTTC. Translated, it gives CASSPSGKYQETQYF.

This rearrangement joins TRBV5-8 to TRBJ1-4, with a weak D call TRBD1 (6 bases). The CDR3 covers 17 residues. The germline gives CDR1 SGHTS, CDR2 YDEGEE. V lost 4 bases and J lost 5, with 21 bases in between. The CDR3, as DNA: TGTGCCAGCAGCACCTATGGTCGGGGGGCCGCAAATGAAAAACTGTTTTTT. It yields the protein CASSTYGRGAANEKLFF.

V gene TRBV7-3 combines with J gene TRBJ1-1; 7 positions agree with TRBD1. The CDR3 length is 14 residues. J was trimmed by 4 bases and V by 0 bases; bases with no gene match: 2. Germline CDR1 is SGHTA and CDR2 is FQGTGA. The CDR3 here is CASSLTAGGTEAFF. The DNA for the CDR3 is TGTGCCAGCAGCTTAACCGCAGGGGGCACTGAAGCTTTCTTT.

The J gene is TRBJ2-1, the V gene TRBV7-9; 8 nucleotides match TRBD2. Germline V lookup: CDR1 SEHNR, CDR2 FQNEAQ (reference sequence). This CDR3 region has 14 residues. Trimming removed 5 bases from V and 3 bases from J; junction bases left unmatched: 3. The CDR3 sequence: CASSPGGVYNEQFF. The CDR3 DNA follows: TGTGCCAGCAGCCCGGGGGGGGTCTACAATGAGCAGTTCTTC.

The chain recombines TRBV5-4 with TRBJ1-1, with D possibly being TRBD1 (5 bases). The CDR3 covers 12 residues. V was clipped by 4 bases and J by 6 bases, with 10 bases between them. Germline-derived CDR1 and CDR2 are SGHNT and YYREEE (reference sequence). CDR3 DNA: TGTGCCAGCAGCCCACAGGATGCTGAAGCTTTCTTT. Its translation: CASSPQDAEAFF.

The J gene is TRBJ2-3, the V gene TRBV9; D is unclear. Germline CDR1 and CDR2: SGDLS and YYNGEE. Trimming stripped 0 bases from V and 4 bases from J, with 9 bases between. The CDR3 has 14 amino acids. The CDR3 reads CASSVGVVPDTQYF. For the CDR3, the DNA is TGTGCCAGCAGCGTAGGTGTAGTACCAGATACGCAGTATTTT. The entire variable domain, with the rest obtained from reference TRBV9 and TRBJ2-3, is as follows: DSGVTQTPKHLITATGQRVTLRCSPRSGDLSVYWYQQSLDQGLQFLIQYYNGEERAKGNILERFSAQQFPDLHSELNLSSLELGDSALYFCASSVGVVPDTQYFGPGTRLTVL.

The V gene is TRBV5-1, the J gene TRBJ2-4; the D call may be TRBD1 or TRBD2 (6 bases each). The V gene lost 4 bases and the J gene lost 6 bases, with 17 bases spanning the gap. The CDR3 length is 15 residues. Germline V gene lookup returns CDR1 SGHRS and CDR2 YFSETQ. CDR3 DNA: TGCGCCAGCAGCATAAATGCCGAGGGGGGAAACATTCAGTACTTC. As protein: CASSINAEGGNIQYF.

The J gene is TRBJ2-7, the V gene TRBV5-1, with TRBD1 identical over 7 bases. The V segment lost 4 bases and the J segment 7 bases; nucleotides outside the gene matches: 14. The length of the CDR3 is 15 residues. The germline CDR1 and CDR2 sequences are SGHRS and YFSETQ. For the CDR3, the DNA is TGCGCCAGCAGCGGGGCCGGACAGGCTGGTAGGGAGCAGTACTTC. It specifies CASSGAGQAGREQYF.

This chain uses TRBV12-5 with TRBJ2-7, with D perhaps matching TRBD1 (6 bases). The CDR3 is 17 amino acids. V lost 0 bases and J 2 bases, leaving 17 bases between the germline ends. Germline V gene sequence: CDR1 LGHNT, CDR2 FRNRAP. DNA of the CDR3: TGTGCTAGTGGTTTGGTAAGTGTAGGGGGAGTTCCCTACGAGCAGTACTTC. It is translated as CASGLVSVGGVPYEQYF.

CDR3 amino acids: CASSAHRTLTNTEAFF. The CDR3 coding sequence is TGTGCCAGTAGTGCCCACAGGACACTGACGAACACTGAAGCTTTCTTT. The rearrangement uses TRBV19 and TRBJ1-1, with D possibly matching TRBD1 (5 bases). The CDR3 is 16 amino acids. The germline gives CDR1 LNHDA, CDR2 SQIVND (reference sequence). V was pared by 5 bases and J by 1 base, with 17 bases between.

This chain connects TRBV5-1 to TRBJ2-2; TRBD1 or TRBD2 may be the D gene (5 bases each). CDR1 and CDR2 (germline): SGHRS, YFSETQ. Trimming took 0 bases from V and 0 from J, leaving 12 bases between them. The CDR3 is 17 amino acids. The CDR3 sequence is CASSLALQEANTGELFF. The CDR3 nucleotides read TGCGCCAGCAGCTTGGCCCTACAGGAGGCGAACACCGGGGAGCTGTTTTTT.

The chain joins TRBV11-3 to TRBJ2-7; unclear D gene. The CDR3 runs to 13 residues. CDR1 and CDR2 from the germline V gene are SGHNT and YENEEA. Trimming pared 5 bases from V and 4 bases from J, leaving 12 bases between. The CDR3 region has the DNA TGTGCCAGCAGCCTCGGTGGGGATTACGAGCAGTACTTC. Translated, it gives CASSLGGDYEQYF.

J is TRBJ2-7 and V is TRBV7-9; TRBD2 matches 8 bases. Germline V gene sequence: CDR1 SEHNR, CDR2 FQNEAQ (reference sequence). J lost 6 bases, V lost 7 bases, and 8 bases had no gene match. This CDR3 is 13 amino acids long. The CDR3 DNA reads TGTGCCAGCACGCAAGCGGGAGAAACCGAGCAGTACTTC. Its translation: CASTQAGETEQYF.

The chain uses TRBV25-1 and TRBJ2-5; TRBD1 matches at 7 bases. Germline loops: CDR1 MGHDK, CDR2 SYGVNS. After removal of 0 bases from V and 1 base from J, the junction contained 5 bases not matched to a gene. The CDR3 covers 16 residues. The CDR3 DNA reads TGTGCCAGCAGTGAATATGACAGGGCGGGCCAAGAGACCCAGTACTTC. Amino acid sequence: CASSEYDRAGQETQYF. The full variable domain, its missing parts supplied by reference TRBV25-1 and TRBJ2-5, is EADIYQTPRYLVIGTGKKITLECSQTMGHDKMYWYQQDPGMELHLIHYSYGVNSTEKGDLSSESTVSRIRTEHFPLTLESARPSHTSQYLCASSEYDRAGQETQYFGPGTRLLVL.

The V gene is TRBV7-9, the J gene TRBJ1-1, with D possibly TRBD1 on 5 matching bases. The CDR3 runs 16 residues. Trimming cost V 1 base and J 4 bases, with 16 bases left between them. The germline V gene encodes CDR1 SEHNR and CDR2 FQNEAQ (reference sequence). The CDR3 here is CASSLDGVGTTTEAFF. The DNA for the CDR3 is TGTGCCAGCAGCTTAGATGGGGTCGGGACGACCACTGAAGCTTTCTTT.